This T cell receptor beta chain was sequenced in a study of blood T cell repertoires in COVID-19. Study overall: The United States, Italy and Spain supplied acute and convalescent COVID-19 samples. PBMCs, B-cell-depleted T cells, or T cells were the source of the cDNA or gDNA that made up the material.

Per the study methods: Estimation of nucleated cell counts was performed using reference gene primer amplification. TCRdb keeps only in-frame clones here, not all; method: immunoSEQ multiplex PCR. V, J and clone size are those of that table, while D and trimming were read from the DNA. The sample has under 130,000 clones, roughly 72% seen once. The source is a man older than 75 with acute or convalescent COVID-19. Sequenced: peripheral blood.

The CDR3 loop is CASSPGLAGGVETQYF. CDR3 sequence (DNA): TGTGCCAGCAGCCCGGGACTAGCGGGAGGAGTCGAGACCCAGTACTTC. The rearrangement links TRBV5-6 to TRBJ2-5; the match to TRBD2 covers 15 bases. Per the germline V gene, CDR1 is SGHDT and CDR2 is YYEEEE. The CDR3 totals 16 residues. Trimming cost V 4 bases and J 5 bases; bases outside gene matches: 6. Full variable domain (remainder filled in from reference TRBV5-6 and TRBJ2-5): DAGVTQSPTHLIKTRGQQVTLRCSPKSGHDTVSWYQQALGQGPQFIFQYYEEEERQRGNFPDRFSGHQFPNYSSELNVNALLLGDSALYLCASSPGLAGGVETQYFGPGTRLLVL.